This T cell receptor (beta chain) appears in the sequencing data of a study of post-analysis software for immune sequencing data. The TCR beta cDNA libraries contained unique molecular identifiers. TCRdb recomputed calls from the PCR reads with MiXCR, one row per CDR3 protein. The sample shows roughly 580,000 distinct CDR3 sequences, 40% to 50% of them seen only once. CDR1 SGHRS and CDR2 YFSETQ come from the germline V gene. V lost 0 bases and J 2 bases, leaving 20 bases between the germline ends. This CDR3 has 18 amino acids. To note about this clonotype: What it binds is not known.

Overall study findings and caveats: Higher frequency in patients than in controls was seen for five TRBV segments, with TRBV5-6, TRBV5-1 and TRBV20-1 among them. Significantly lower normalized Chao1 diversity was found in patients with multiple sclerosis relative to controls.

Sequencing was done on a sample of blood. This rearrangement joins TRBV5-1 to TRBJ2-5, with D hard to call. This clonotype originated in a girl between 5 and 17 years old with multiple sclerosis. This CDR3 is CASSLARPHLPWQETQYF. In DNA, the CDR3 is TGCGCCAGCAGCTTGGCAAGACCCCATCTTCCGTGGCAAGAGACCCAGTACTTC. The full variable domain, completed using reference TRBV5-1 and TRBJ2-5, is KAGVTQTPRYLIKTRGQQVTLSCSPISGHRSVSWYQQTPGQGLQFLFEYFSETQRNKGNFPGRFSGRQFSNSRSEMNVSTLELGDSALYLCASSLARPHLPWQETQYFGPGTRLLVL.